This TCR beta chain was found in a study of beta chain features in type 1 diabetes listed by TCRdb under 2018. In terms of the full investigation: No differences in mean age, gender distribution, total cell number or subset yield were found between patients and healthy donors. A total of 90 million to 120 million sorted cells were examined across all samples, and a strong correlation was observed between cell number per subset and RNA yield. The study compared the TCRB repertoires of sorted circulating CD4+ T cell subsets in recently diagnosed type 1 diabetes patients with those in matched healthy donors. Regulatory and stem cell-like memory subsets were isolated from only 8 patients and about 8 healthy donors, whereas naive and central memory subsets came from all 30 or so donors.

Findings and caveats that apply to the study as a whole: HLA sub-analyses involved small numbers of individuals, so any influence of HLA type on TCRB rearrangement remained unresolved. In all four CD4+ subsets, TCRB CDR3 length was moderately but significantly shorter in type 1 diabetes patients. Patients with type 1 diabetes made fewer insertions and deleted more nucleotides at VDJ recombination sites, implying thymic rearrangement abnormalities. Naive, central memory and regulatory TCRB repertoires appeared more similar among patients than among healthy donors. Shorter templates might have been favored by PCR, but patient and control samples were amplified and corrected together, so both groups would have been affected equally by any skew. Because cDNA was sequenced instead of genomic DNA, activated cells with high expression could be over-represented, although the groups did not differ in activation or CD3 levels.

Based on the germline V gene, the CDR1 and CDR2 sequences are MNHNS and SASEGT. V is clipped by 7 bases and J by 10 bases, and the sequence between their germline boundaries is 14 bases long. The CDR3, from cysteine to phenylalanine, totals 12 residues. Only the CDR3 portion is preserved as DNA: 36 bases, with reading frame beginning at the first base. Of note for this clone: What antigen it recognizes has not been identified. Base qualities are not provided; no much larger clone lies one nucleotide away.

All of the isolated RNA was reverse transcribed with the High Capacity cDNA Reverse Transcription Kit, so expressed TCRB transcripts were sequenced. Naive, central memory and regulatory T cell samples underwent deep immunoSEQ sequencing, averaging roughly 3.3 million total reads per sample. Sorted cells were lysed in RLT buffer and RNA was extracted with DNase-treated RNeasy Micro or Mini kits, depending on cell number. To prevent cross-contamination, each cell subset was processed individually, whereas patient and healthy donor samples were processed jointly. TCRB sequences were amplified from cDNA with the immunoSEQ multiplex PCR, producing 87-bp fragments spanning the CDR3 region. The amplicons were sequenced using the Illumina HiSeq platform. As for how the authors treated the data: PCR bias was computationally corrected using synthetic template baselines, reads within Hamming distance 2 were collapsed, and singletons that could not be merged were discarded. Reads were aligned to IMGT to assign V, D and J genes, CDR3 length, and insertions or deletions at six rearrangement sites. Within each subset, clonotype counts were normalized to the number of sorted cells before true diversity and Gini coefficients were calculated with the tcR R package. The overlap coefficient, calculated on TCRB nucleotide sequences, was used to measure repertoire sharing. Out-of-frame TCRB sequences from naive cells were analyzed to stand in for the pre-selection repertoire. TCRdb carries this immuneACCESS record with in-frame sequences only. Its versions omit some clonotypes, under half of them owing to an unresolved V gene in the studies checked, with the rest unexplained. V, J and clone size derive from that table, while D and trimming were established from the DNA sequence. The sample includes roughly 240,000 clones, with about 71% observed a single time. The ten largest clones represent 0.053% of the sample.

From each donor, a single peripheral blood sample of about 120 mL on average was drawn into heparinised tubes. A BD FACSAria II and a panel including CD45RO, CCR7, CD25, CD127, CD95 and CD27 were used to sort naive, central memory, regulatory and stem cell-like memory CD4+ T cells. Purity was above 98% for every sorted population. PBMCs were isolated right away by Lymphoprep density gradient centrifugation and were stained directly, without culture. So that batch effects would be minimized, each experiment stained and sorted samples in pairs, pairing one healthy donor with one patient. The sequence derives from a man in his thirties or forties in good health. The sample consisted of naive CD4+ T cells from blood. Explained via the paper, the cell subset or site label denotes: true naive CD4+ T cells. The sequence links TRBV6-1 to TRBJ2-1; the D gene assignment is ambiguous. The DNA reads as follows: TGTGCCAGCACCTGGACCCTTGGGGAGCAGTTCTTC. The translation is CASTWTLGEQFF.